A single sample gave rise to the 3 T cell receptor beta chains below, sequenced in a study of CD8 T cells in ankylosing spondylitis. Each CDR3 protein gets one entry after TCRdb re-called the 5' RACE reads with MiXCR. Of 200,000 to 300,000 distinct CDR3 sequences listed, roughly a third were seen once; the top ten hold roughly 4%. Sequenced sample: blood, either unsorted or a sorted T cell fraction (not recorded which). These receptor sequences come from a male donor with ankylosing spondylitis or in good health (not recorded which).

The sample holds a few counts of this clonotype. This chain links TRBV20-1 with TRBJ1-3; D is undetermined. The germline gives CDR1 DFQATT, CDR2 SNEGSKA (reference sequence). This CDR3 has 16 residues. Deletions cut 5 bases from V and 8 bases from J, with 25 bases between. As DNA, the CDR3 is TGCAGTGCTCTTTCCAAGTCCCTCGGACCGGGCCACACCATATATTTT. Amino acids: CSALSKSLGPGHTIYF.

The chain recombines TRBV20-1 with TRBJ1-2, with D unresolved. The germline V and J ends were trimmed by 4 bases and 0 bases, with 9 bases remaining between them. Per the germline V gene, CDR1 is DFQATT and CDR2 is SNEGSKA (reference sequence). The CDR3 extends over 13 amino acids. The CDR3: CSATPGTNYGYTF. CDR3 in DNA: TGCAGTGCTACCCCCGGGACTAACTATGGCTACACCTTC.

The chain links TRBV6-1 to TRBJ2-3, with TRBD2 identical over 8 bases. From germline, CDR1 is MNHNS and CDR2 SASEGT. Trimming cost V 6 bases and J 0 bases; bases outside gene matches: 8. The CDR3 loop spans 16 amino acids. DNA for the CDR3: TGTGCCAGCAGCCCCGGGGGGGCGGCTAGCACAGATACGCAGTATTTT. It specifies CASSPGGAASTDTQYF.